Below, 5 T cell receptor beta chains from the same sample are listed, as sequenced in a study of blood T cell repertoires in COVID-19. Sequencing was performed with immunoSEQ multiplex PCR; in TCRdb, only in-frame clones are kept and a portion is missing. Here the sample spans roughly 200,000 clones, about 91% being singletons. Sequences were obtained from peripheral blood. These receptors originate from a woman between 25 and 40 years old with acute or convalescent COVID-19.

J is TRBJ2-2 and V is TRBV9; 9 bases agree with TRBD2. V dropped 0 bases and J dropped 4; count of bases not matched to a gene: 1. In germline, CDR1 is SGDLS, CDR2 YYNGEE. The CDR3 is made up of 15 amino acids. The chain's CDR3 is CASSVGSGSTGELFF. CDR3 sequence (DNA): TGTGCCAGCAGCGTAGGTAGCGGGAGCACCGGGGAGCTGTTTTTT.

The rearrangement uses TRBV9 and TRBJ2-5; 11 bases map to TRBD2. Looked up from germline, CDR1 is SGDLS and CDR2 is YYNGEE. Trimming took 3 bases from V and 5 from J; bases not matched to a gene: 15. The CDR3 contains 18 residues. The CDR3 region has the DNA TGTGCCAGCAGCGAATTTAGCGGGAGGGCCGGGGGGAAGGAGACCCAGTACTTC. Amino acid sequence: CASSEFSGRAGGKETQYF.

V is TRBV18 and J is TRBJ2-1; possible D gene TRBD2, 5 bases. This CDR3 is built from 12 residues. V shed 6 bases and J shed 10 bases, with 13 bases lying between them. Germline loops: CDR1 KGHSH, CDR2 LQKENI. For the CDR3, the DNA is TGTGCCAGCTCCCTATCCCGGGGAGAGCAGTTCTTC. Its translation: CASSLSRGEQFF.

The rearrangement uses TRBV6-5 and TRBJ1-2; 9 nucleotides match TRBD1. Trimming took 4 bases from V and 6 from J; bases not matched to a gene: 3. This CDR3 region has 13 residues. Germline V gives CDR1 MNHEY, CDR2 SVGAGI. This chain's CDR3 is CASSSDRGDGYTF. CDR3 nucleotides: TGTGCCAGCAGTTCGGACAGGGGAGATGGCTACACCTTC.

The rearrangement uses TRBV6-5 and TRBJ1-5; 7 nucleotides align to TRBD1. The CDR3 spans 15 residues. V lost 6 bases, J lost 3 bases, and 8 bases stayed unmatched. CDR1 and CDR2 (germline): MNHEY, SVGAGI. Here the CDR3 reads CASSIGQAPNQPQHF. The CDR3 DNA is TGTGCCAGCAGCATCGGACAGGCCCCCAATCAGCCCCAGCATTTT.